The following is a T cell receptor (beta chain) sequence with its context. No cognate antigen has been identified for it. Qualities for individual bases were not recorded, and no much larger clone is one base off. Preparation of the library involved the immunoSEQ multiplex PCR assay. TCRdb re-hosts the immuneACCESS table, in-frame sequences only. Its copies lack some clones; in the studies checked, an unresolved V gene accounts for under half of them, and the cause for the rest is not known. The sample contains 600,000 to 900,000 clones, approximately 83% of them found a single time. The ten largest make up under 0.012% of the sample. These data belong to a study of shared T cell receptors in the human thymus listed by TCRdb under 2021. Regarding the complete study: The study examined how the human thymus generates shared, self-reactive T-cell receptor alpha chains.

The same data also went into a second study, on human thymus T cells. From the second report: Donors were immunologically healthy infants undergoing open corrective cardiac surgery for congenital heart defects in Finland. Thymus tissue was collected as surgical resects that were removed during corrective cardiac surgery. Both the thymic and the peripheral blood repertoires appeared to show biased V and J gene segment usage. Highly overlapping thymic TCR repertoires among unrelated individuals were reported in the related research. The study characterized TCR alpha and beta repertoires from fewer than 10 infant thymus samples and four related peripheral blood samples. The infant donors were about 6 to 244 days old, and the cohort included over five males and a couple of females. Thymocytes were freed from the tissue by mechanical means and kept at -70 degrees C as pellets of about 9-33 million cells. A QIAsymphony instrument was used to extract genomic DNA from the frozen cell pellets. TCRB and TCRAD loci were amplified from a standardized quantity of quality-controlled genomic DNA using the immunoSEQ multiplex PCR assay. The amplicons spanned the V(D)J region and were long enough to cover the CDR3 and allow V and J genes to be identified. Through the commercial immunoSEQ service, the amplicons were sequenced on an Illumina platform. Corrections for primer bias and sequencing errors followed previously described methods, while TCRAD and TCRB definitions were based on the IMGT database. Analysis of the repertoires was done with immunoSEQ Analyzer 3.0 and VDJTools and included basic statistics, V/J segment usage, diversity estimates, rarefaction and pairwise overlap. Chao1, ChaoE, Efron-Thisted, Shannon and inverse Simpson indices were used to estimate diversity, which was also estimated on datasets down-sampled to the smallest sample. For repertoire overlap, CDR3 nucleotide sequence, V gene and J gene had to match strictly, and clustering was done by Jaccard-based multidimensional scaling. On average, roughly 890,000 unique TCRB clonotypes were obtained from thymus samples, compared with 75,000 to 90,000 from blood samples.

This TCR was recovered from a girl under three years old with a congenital heart defect. Donor details come from another sample of the same person, matched by shared clones. The specimen was thymocytes.

The CDR3 protein: CASSLDRESTGELFF. DNA sequence: TGTGCCAGCAGCTTAGACAGGGAAAGCACCGGGGAGCTGTTTTTT. The chain was built from TRBV11-3 and TRBJ2-2; the D gene is possibly TRBD1, with 5 bases matching. Including cysteine and phenylalanine, the CDR3 has 15 amino acids. Only CDR3 DNA remains: 45 bases, in frame from the first base. V is pared back by 0 bases and J by 4 bases, with 9 bases lying between the germline termini. Sequences SGHNT (CDR1) and YENEEA (CDR2) are obtained from the germline V gene.